The 8 T cell receptor beta chains below were found in one sample sequenced in a study of T cell responses to AZD1222 COVID-19 vaccine. The protocol was immunoSEQ multiplex PCR, while the TCRdb copy is restricted to in-frame clones and leaves out a portion. The table records some 120,000 clones, 87% of them present only once. This specimen was peripheral blood, taken on day 0 of AZD1222 vaccination. Every receptor here comes from an adult in good health.

The chain uses TRBV27 and TRBJ2-7; 7 bases match TRBD2. Per germline, CDR1 MNHEY and CDR2 SMNVEV (reference sequence). The CDR3 consists of 14 residues. The junction had 12 bases not matched to a gene; V was cut back by 6 bases and J by 7 bases. CDR3 nucleotides: TGTGCCAGCAGCTCAGGGACTACCCCTCTGGAGCAGTACTTC. The encoded protein is CASSSGTTPLEQYF.

The CDR3 sequence is CASRGTGAWNEQFF. DNA for the CDR3: TGTGCCAGCAGAGGGACAGGGGCATGGAATGAGCAGTTCTTC. The V and J genes are TRBV27 and TRBJ2-1; 10 nucleotides align to TRBD1. The CDR3 sequence is 14 residues long. Germline values: CDR1 MNHEY, CDR2 SMNVEV (reference sequence). The V and J ends lost 6 bases and 7 bases, in that order; junction bases with no gene match: 6.

This clone was detected once. The genes are TRBV10-3 and TRBJ1-5; 7 bases align to TRBD1. Germline lookup yields CDR1 ENHRY and CDR2 SYGVKD. The length of the CDR3 is 15 residues. Trimming at V came to 5 bases and at J to 5 bases, leaving 9 bases not matched to a gene. Here the CDR3 DNA reads TGTGCCATCAGTCGGCAGGGGGGTAAGCATCAGCCCCAGCATTTT. Encoded protein: CAISRQGGKHQPQHF.

The V gene is TRBV27, the J gene TRBJ2-7, with 7 bases that match TRBD2. The V gene end was trimmed by 4 bases and the J gene end by 5 bases; junction bases not matched to a gene: 14. This CDR3 comprises 16 residues. Germline V gene sequence: CDR1 MNHEY, CDR2 SMNVEV (reference sequence). As DNA, the CDR3 is TGTGCCAGCAGTTACTCGGGCGGGAGTAACCCCCACGAGCAGTACTTC. Residues: CASSYSGGSNPHEQYF.

The chain links TRBV7-9 to TRBJ2-2; D is undetermined. Germline CDR1 SEHNR, CDR2 FQNEAQ (reference sequence). CDR3 length: 13 amino acids. The ends were cut back, 5 bases at V and 4 bases at J, with 8 bases in the middle. Here the CDR3 reads CASSPRITGELFF. The CDR3 bases are TGTGCCAGCAGCCCCAGGATCACCGGGGAGCTGTTTTTT.

V gene TRBV28 combines with J gene TRBJ1-5; D may be TRBD1 (5 bases). Trimming removed 3 bases from V and 11 bases from J, with 14 bases in between. Germline V gives CDR1 MDHEN, CDR2 SYDVKM. The CDR3 is 13 amino acids. CDR3 DNA sequence: TGTGCCAGCAGTTTGGCCCAGGGAGGGTCCCAGCATTTT. As protein: CASSLAQGGSQHF.

V is TRBV9 and J is TRBJ2-2; D tentatively fits TRBD1 or TRBD2 (6 bases each). The CDR3 is 16 residues long. Germline loops: CDR1 SGDLS, CDR2 YYNGEE. With 0 bases removed from V and 6 bases from J, the gap between germline ends came to 15 bases. The CDR3 sequence: CASSVGGGHMAGELFF. CDR3 sequence (DNA): TGTGCCAGCAGCGTAGGAGGGGGGCACATGGCCGGGGAGCTGTTTTTT.

The chain combines TRBV19 with TRBJ2-7, with D perhaps matching TRBD1 (6 bases). The V and J ends lost 4 bases and 4 bases respectively, with 8 bases between them. CDR1 and CDR2 from the germline V gene are LNHDA and SQIVND (reference sequence). The CDR3 is 12 amino acids. The chain's CDR3 is CASSNRVYEQYF. CDR3 nucleotides: TGTGCCAGTAGTAACAGGGTTTACGAGCAGTACTTC.